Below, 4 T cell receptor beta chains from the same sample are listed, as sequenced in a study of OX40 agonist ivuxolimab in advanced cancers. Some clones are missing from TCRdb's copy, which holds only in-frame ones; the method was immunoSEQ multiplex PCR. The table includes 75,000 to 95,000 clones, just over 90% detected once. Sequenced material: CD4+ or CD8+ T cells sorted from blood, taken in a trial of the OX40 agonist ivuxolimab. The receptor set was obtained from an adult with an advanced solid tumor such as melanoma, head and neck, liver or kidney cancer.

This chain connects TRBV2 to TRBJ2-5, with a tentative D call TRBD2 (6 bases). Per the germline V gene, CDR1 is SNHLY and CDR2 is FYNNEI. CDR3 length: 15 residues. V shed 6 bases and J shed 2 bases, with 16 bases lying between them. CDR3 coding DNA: TGTGCCAGCAGCCCCCGGGCGGGGATTCAAGAGACCCAGTACTTC. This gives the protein CASSPRAGIQETQYF. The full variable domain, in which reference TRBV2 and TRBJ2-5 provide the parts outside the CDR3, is EPEVTQTPSHQVTQMGQEVILRCVPISNHLYFYWYRQILGQKVEFLVSFYNNEISEKSEIFDDQFSVERPDGSNFTLKIRSTKLEDSAMYFCASSPRAGIQETQYFGPGTRLLVL.

In DNA, the CDR3 is TGTGCCAGCAGTTTCGGGGGAGCCGAGTCCCAGCCCCAGCATTTT. Translating gives CASSFGGAESQPQHF. This chain connects TRBV27 to TRBJ1-5; possible D gene TRBD1, 5 bases. The CDR3 is 15 amino acids. Trimming took 3 bases from V and 7 from J, leaving 16 bases between them. Germline loops: CDR1 MNHEY, CDR2 SMNVEV (reference sequence).

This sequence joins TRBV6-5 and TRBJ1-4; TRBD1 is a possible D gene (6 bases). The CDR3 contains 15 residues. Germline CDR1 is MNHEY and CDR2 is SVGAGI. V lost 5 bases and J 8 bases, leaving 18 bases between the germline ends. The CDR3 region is CASSPRGAAPEKLFF. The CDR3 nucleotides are TGTGCCAGCAGTCCTCGGGGGGCTGCCCCCGAAAAACTGTTTTTT.

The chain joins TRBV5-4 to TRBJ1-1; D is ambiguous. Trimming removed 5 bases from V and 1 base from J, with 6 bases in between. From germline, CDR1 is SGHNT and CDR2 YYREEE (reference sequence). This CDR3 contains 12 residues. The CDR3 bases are TGTGCCAGCAGTGGAAAGAACACTGAAGCTTTCTTT. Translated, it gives CASSGKNTEAFF.